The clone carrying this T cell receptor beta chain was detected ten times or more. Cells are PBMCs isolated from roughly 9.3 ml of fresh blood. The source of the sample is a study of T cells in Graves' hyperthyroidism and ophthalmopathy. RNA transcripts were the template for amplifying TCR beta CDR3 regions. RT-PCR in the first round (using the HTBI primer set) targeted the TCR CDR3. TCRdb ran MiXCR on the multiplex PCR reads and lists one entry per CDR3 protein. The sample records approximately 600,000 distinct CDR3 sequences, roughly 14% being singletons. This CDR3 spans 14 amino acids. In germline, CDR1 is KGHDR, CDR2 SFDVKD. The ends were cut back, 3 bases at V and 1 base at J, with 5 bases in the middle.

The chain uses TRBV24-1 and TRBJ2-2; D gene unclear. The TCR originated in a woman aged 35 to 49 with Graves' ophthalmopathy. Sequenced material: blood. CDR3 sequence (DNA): TGTGCCACCAGTGATAGGAGGAACACCGGGGAGCTGTTTTTT. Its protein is CATSDRRNTGELFF.